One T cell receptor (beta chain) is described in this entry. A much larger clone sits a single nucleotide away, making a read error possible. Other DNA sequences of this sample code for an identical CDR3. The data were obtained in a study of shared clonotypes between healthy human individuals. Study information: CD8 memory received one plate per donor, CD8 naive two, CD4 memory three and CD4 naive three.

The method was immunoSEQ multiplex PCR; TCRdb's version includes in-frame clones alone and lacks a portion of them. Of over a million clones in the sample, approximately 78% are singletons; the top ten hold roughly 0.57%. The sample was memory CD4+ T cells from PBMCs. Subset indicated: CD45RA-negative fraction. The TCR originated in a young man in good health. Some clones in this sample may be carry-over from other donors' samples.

This CDR3 is CASSLAYNEQFF. CDR3 bases: TGTGCCAGCAGCTTAGCCTACAATGAGCAGTTCTTC. The chain couples TRBV7-2 to TRBJ2-1; no clear D gene. CDR1 is SGHTA and CDR2 is FQGNSA in the germline V gene. V was trimmed by 0 bases and J by 3 bases, leaving 0 bases between them. This CDR3 spans 12 amino acids.